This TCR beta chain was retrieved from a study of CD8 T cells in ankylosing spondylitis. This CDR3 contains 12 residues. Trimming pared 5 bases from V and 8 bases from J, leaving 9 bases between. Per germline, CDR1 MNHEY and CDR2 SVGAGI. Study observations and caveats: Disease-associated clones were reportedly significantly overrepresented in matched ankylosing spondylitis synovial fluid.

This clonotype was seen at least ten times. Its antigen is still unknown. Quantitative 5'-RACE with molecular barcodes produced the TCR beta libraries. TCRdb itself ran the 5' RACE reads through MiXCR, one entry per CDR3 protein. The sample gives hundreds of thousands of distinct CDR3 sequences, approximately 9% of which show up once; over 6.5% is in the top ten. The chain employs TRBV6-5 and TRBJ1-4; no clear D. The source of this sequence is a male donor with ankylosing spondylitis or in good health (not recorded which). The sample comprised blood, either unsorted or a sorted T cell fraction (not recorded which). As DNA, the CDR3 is TGTGCCAGCAGTGGGGTCGGCGAAAAACTGTTTTTT. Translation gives CASSGVGEKLFF.